Each of the 30 T cell receptor beta chains below was sequenced from the same sample in a study of cytomegalovirus exposure and HLA in healthy donors. Amplification used 60 Vbeta primers and 13 Jbeta primers. Method: immunoSEQ multiplex PCR; TCRdb's copy keeps in-frame clones and lacks some. The profile covers approximately 170,000 clones, with roughly 80% appearing a single time and over 8% taken by the ten largest. The sequencing sample was made of PBMCs. The receptors were gathered from a man between 18 and 35 years old in good health and CMV-seropositive.

In this sample, this clone turned up once. This sequence joins TRBV7-2 and TRBJ2-1; maybe TRBD1 (6 bases). There are 14 residues in the CDR3. CDR1 is SGHTA, CDR2 FQGNSA, per germline. V lost 2 bases to trimming and J lost 9 bases, with 14 bases between them. CDR3: CASSLTSGGLEQFF. CDR3 bases: TGTGCCAGCAGCTTAACCTCTGGGGGCCTTGAGCAGTTCTTC.

The gene calls are TRBV4-3 and TRBJ2-1; D uncertain. The V end was cut by 5 bases, the J end by 0 bases, with 17 bases between. CDR1 and CDR2 (germline): LGHNA, YSLEER. This CDR3 comprises 17 residues. The DNA for the CDR3 is TGCGCCAGCAGCGCGAGGCCGGCCAGCAGCTCCTACAATGAGCAGTTCTTC. Translated, it gives CASSARPASSSYNEQFF.

This sequence joins TRBV7-2 and TRBJ2-2, with 8 bases identical to TRBD1. Germline V gene lookup returns CDR1 SGHTA and CDR2 FQGNSA. After removal of 2 bases from V and 5 bases from J, the junction contained 4 bases not matched to a gene. The CDR3 consists of 15 residues. The CDR3 reads CASSLSWTGTGELFF. The CDR3 region has the DNA TGTGCCAGCAGCTTATCTTGGACAGGGACCGGGGAGCTGTTTTTT.

The chain couples TRBV27 to TRBJ1-1; D remains unclear. This CDR3 spans 15 amino acids. V lost 1 base and J lost 1, with 10 bases in between. The germline gives CDR1 MNHEY, CDR2 SMNVEV (reference sequence). CDR3 sequence (DNA): TGTGCCAGCAGTTTATTGGAGGGTCAGAACACTGAAGCTTTCTTT. This codes for CASSLLEGQNTEAFF.

The V and J genes are TRBV5-5 and TRBJ2-3; tentatively, D is TRBD1 (7 bases). The CDR3 spans 14 residues. V was shortened by 4 bases and J by 4 bases, with 13 bases between the two germline ends. Germline loops: CDR1 SGHKS, CDR2 YYEKEE (reference sequence). The CDR3 nucleotides read TGTGCCAGCAGCCTCCAGGGGGGCGCAGATACGCAGTATTTT. Residues: CASSLQGGADTQYF.

This clone occurred once. This chain joins TRBV9 and TRBJ2-2; TRBD2 matches at 9 bases. The CDR3 runs 14 residues. From germline, CDR1 is SGDLS and CDR2 YYNGEE. After removal of 4 bases from V and 4 bases from J, the junction contained 2 bases not matched to a gene. The CDR3 loop is CASSNSGSTGELFF. CDR3 sequence (DNA): TGTGCCAGCAGCAATAGCGGGAGCACCGGGGAGCTGTTTTTT. The variable domain in full, with the rest retrieved from reference TRBV9 and TRBJ2-2, is DSGVTQTPKHLITATGQRVTLRCSPRSGDLSVYWYQQSLDQGLQFLIQYYNGEERAKGNILERFSAQQFPDLHSELNLSSLELGDSALYFCASSNSGSTGELFFGEGSRLTVL.

This chain joins TRBV9 and TRBJ1-2, with TRBD1 matching 11 bases. Germline V gene sequence: CDR1 SGDLS, CDR2 YYNGEE. With V trimmed by 0 bases and J by 3 bases, 4 bases remained unmatched. The CDR3 runs to 16 residues. The CDR3 is CASSVAGTGGYYGYTF. As DNA, the CDR3 is TGTGCCAGCAGCGTAGCCGGGACAGGGGGGTACTATGGCTACACCTTC.

The CDR3 nucleotides are TGTGCCACTGGGGCCGGGACAGGGGGGGGTCAGCCCCAGCATTTT. This codes for CATGAGTGGGQPQHF. The chain employs TRBV15 and TRBJ1-5; TRBD1 aligns across 11 bases. The germline V gene encodes CDR1 LNHNV and CDR2 YYDKDF (reference sequence). The CDR3 has 15 residues. V was clipped by 9 bases and J by 6 bases; unmatched bases: 10.

The chain uses TRBV5-1 and TRBJ2-1; 8 bases align to TRBD2. CDR1 SGHRS and CDR2 YFSETQ come from the germline V gene. Trimming at V came to 5 bases and at J to 0 bases, leaving 16 bases not matched to a gene. The CDR3 length is 19 residues. CDR3 residues: CASRLYPSGYYSSYNEQFF. CDR3 sequence (DNA): TGCGCCAGCAGATTATATCCTAGCGGGTATTATAGCTCCTACAATGAGCAGTTCTTC. The complete variable domain, with remaining parts taken from reference TRBV5-1 and TRBJ2-1, reads KAGVTQTPRYLIKTRGQQVTLSCSPISGHRSVSWYQQTPGQGLQFLFEYFSETQRNKGNFPGRFSGRQFSNSRSEMNVSTLELGDSALYLCASRLYPSGYYSSYNEQFFGPGTRLTVL.

V usage is TRBV5-6 and J usage is TRBJ1-5; D remains ambiguous. This CDR3 has 17 amino acids. The V gene lost 3 bases and the J gene lost 4 bases, with 20 bases spanning the gap. Germline-derived CDR1 and CDR2 are SGHDT and YYEEEE. In DNA form, the CDR3 reads TGTGCCAGCAGCTCCGGCGGGATAACTCACGGAAATCAGCCCCAGCATTTT. Amino acid sequence: CASSSGGITHGNQPQHF.

V is TRBV7-9 and J is TRBJ1-5; D may be TRBD1 (6 bases). The CDR3 length is 14 residues. CDR1 and CDR2 (germline): SEHNR, FQNEAQ (reference sequence). V was cut by 1 base and J by 6 bases, with 10 bases left in between. CDR3 protein: CASSLGGGVQPQHF. The DNA for the CDR3 is TGTGCCAGCAGCTTAGGGGGGGGCGTTCAGCCCCAGCATTTT.

The chain employs TRBV7-9 and TRBJ1-1; D not certain. Looked up from germline, CDR1 is SEHNR and CDR2 is FQNEAQ (reference sequence). Trimming left V 5 bases short and J 7 bases short, with 14 bases between. This CDR3 spans 13 amino acids. The DNA for the CDR3 is TGTGCCAGCAGCCCGGACTTTTCTCATGAAGCTTTCTTT. Its translation: CASSPDFSHEAFF.

The chain carries TRBV19 and TRBJ1-2, with D hard to call. Trimming left V 2 bases short and J 4 bases short, with 11 bases between. The CDR3 runs 14 residues. Germline CDR1 is LNHDA and CDR2 is SQIVND (reference sequence). CDR3 protein: CASSISAGGYGYTF. The CDR3 region has the DNA TGTGCCAGTAGTATATCGGCGGGTGGCTATGGCTACACCTTC. Filled out from reference TRBV19 and TRBJ1-2, the complete variable domain reads DGGITQSPKYLFRKEGQNVTLSCEQNLNHDAMYWYRQDPGQGLRLIYYSQIVNDFQKGDIAEGYSVSREKKESFPLTVTSAQKNPTAFYLCASSISAGGYGYTFGSGTRLTVV.

The chain joins TRBV5-1 to TRBJ2-1; TRBD2 agrees at 7 bases. The CDR3 totals 15 residues. CDR1 is SGHRS and CDR2 is YFSETQ in the germline V gene. J was trimmed by 5 bases and V by 2 bases; bases with no gene match: 7. The CDR3 here is CASSFSGGDDNEQFF. For the CDR3, the DNA is TGCGCCAGCAGCTTTAGTGGGGGGGACGACAATGAGCAGTTCTTC. The whole variable domain, remainder taken from reference TRBV5-1 and TRBJ2-1, is KAGVTQTPRYLIKTRGQQVTLSCSPISGHRSVSWYQQTPGQGLQFLFEYFSETQRNKGNFPGRFSGRQFSNSRSEMNVSTLELGDSALYLCASSFSGGDDNEQFFGPGTRLTVL.

The gene calls are TRBV2 and TRBJ2-1, with 8 bases identical to TRBD1. Trimming took 3 bases from V and 4 from J; bases not matched to a gene: 11. There are 17 residues in the CDR3. The germline gives CDR1 SNHLY, CDR2 FYNNEI. The CDR3 protein is CASSDQSGQALYNEQFF. CDR3 nucleotide sequence: TGTGCCAGCAGTGATCAGTCGGGACAGGCCTTGTACAATGAGCAGTTCTTC.

This clone was seen more than once but under ten times. The V gene is TRBV28, the J gene TRBJ1-2, with unresolved D. The CDR3 length is 12 residues. Germline V gene lookup returns CDR1 MDHEN and CDR2 SYDVKM. Trimming shortened V by 6 bases and J by 4 bases, and 9 bases separated the two germline ends. In DNA, the CDR3 is TGTGCCAGCAGAATAGGGAGCTATGGCTACACCTTC. This codes for CASRIGSYGYTF.

The J gene is TRBJ1-1, the V gene TRBV25-1; D is uncertain. V lost 4 bases, J lost 0 bases, and 9 bases lay in between. CDR3 length equals 14 residues. Germline assignment: CDR1 MGHDK and CDR2 SYGVNS. CDR3 in amino acids: CASSAGLLNTEAFF. The DNA for the CDR3 is TGTGCCAGCAGTGCAGGTCTTTTGAACACTGAAGCTTTCTTT.

V and J are TRBV4-2 and TRBJ1-3, with TRBD1 matching 7 bases. CDR1 is LGHNA, CDR2 YNFKEQ, per germline. The CDR3 runs 15 residues. After removal of 4 bases from V and 4 bases from J, the junction contained 7 bases not matched to a gene. The CDR3 loop is CASSPGEGAGNTIYF. CDR3 bases: TGTGCCAGCAGCCCGGGAGAGGGGGCAGGAAACACCATATATTTT.

With respect to this clone: The sample has other DNA sequences that encode this CDR3 too. The V and J genes are TRBV2 and TRBJ1-1, with TRBD1 as a possible D gene (5 bases). The germline V gene encodes CDR1 SNHLY and CDR2 FYNNEI. Trimming took off 8 bases at V and 1 base at J, with 11 bases between the two ends. The CDR3 totals 13 residues. The CDR3 region is CASGGEENTEAFF. CDR3 DNA sequence: TGTGCCAGCGGGGGGGAGGAGAACACTGAAGCTTTCTTT. The full variable domain, in which reference TRBV2 and TRBJ1-1 provide the parts outside the CDR3, is EPEVTQTPSHQVTQMGQEVILRCVPISNHLYFYWYRQILGQKVEFLVSFYNNEISEKSEIFDDQFSVERPDGSNFTLKIRSTKLEDSAMYFCASGGEENTEAFFGQGTRLTVV.

This clone has only a few counts. The chain employs TRBV4-1 and TRBJ1-2, with D maybe TRBD1 (5 bases). This CDR3 is 14 amino acids long. The germline V and J ends were trimmed by 0 bases and 4 bases, with 9 bases remaining between them. Germline loops: CDR1 MGHRA, CDR2 YSYEKL. The CDR3 reads CASSQDNTGYGYTF. CDR3 nucleotides: TGCGCCAGCAGCCAAGATAATACAGGCTATGGCTACACCTTC.

The chain couples TRBV6-1 to TRBJ1-1; D may be TRBD1 (5 bases). Germline V CDR1 and CDR2: MNHNS, SASEGT. V lost 5 bases and J lost 2, with 9 bases in between. This CDR3 spans 13 amino acids. The chain's CDR3 is CASSLTVNTEAFF. In DNA, the CDR3 is TGTGCCAGCAGTCTGACAGTCAACACTGAAGCTTTCTTT.

This clone was counted once. The chain couples TRBV7-2 to TRBJ2-3, with D perhaps matching TRBD1 (6 bases). The CDR3 sequence is 14 residues long. CDR1 SGHTA and CDR2 FQGNSA come from the germline V gene. The V end was cut by 5 bases, the J end by 4 bases, with 13 bases between. This chain's CDR3 is CASSPDPGADTQYF. CDR3 sequence (DNA): TGTGCCAGCAGCCCCGACCCAGGGGCAGATACGCAGTATTTT.

The chain carries TRBV29-1 and TRBJ2-3, with 7 bases that match TRBD2. In germline, CDR1 is SQVTM, CDR2 ANQGSEA. This CDR3 has 13 residues. With 4 bases clipped from V and 2 bases from J, the junction kept 3 bases outside the gene matches. The CDR3 bases are TGCAGCGTTGGTGGGGGGGACACAGATACGCAGTATTTT. The encoded protein is CSVGGGDTDTQYF.

The rearrangement uses TRBV19 and TRBJ1-5, with TRBD1 matching over 8 bases. CDR3 size: 16 residues. Germline values: CDR1 LNHDA, CDR2 SQIVND (reference sequence). Trimming cost V 5 bases and J 1 base; bases outside gene matches: 7. The CDR3 region is CASSWTGPSSNQPQHF. The CDR3 DNA reads as TGTGCCAGTAGTTGGACAGGGCCTTCGAGCAATCAGCCCCAGCATTTT.

This clone was detected only once. Likely a read error: the CDR3 ends without its conserved phenylalanine or tryptophan. V and J are TRBV4-1 and TRBJ1-6; TRBD1 matches 8 bases. Germline V gives CDR1 MGHRA, CDR2 YSYEKL. The CDR3 has 16 residues. The junction had 2 bases not matched to a gene; V was cut back by 4 bases and J by 0 bases. CDR3 nucleotide sequence: TGCGCCAGCAGCCGGGACAGGAGCTCCTATAATTCACCCCTCCACCTT. It specifies CASSRDRSSYNSPLHL.

CDR3 residues: CASSLGPARGGELFF. The CDR3 DNA sequence: TGTGCCAGCAGTTTAGGGCCGGCACGGGGCGGGGAGCTGTTTTTT. This rearrangement joins TRBV28 to TRBJ2-2, with D possibly TRBD2 on 5 matching bases. CDR1 and CDR2 from the germline V gene are MDHEN and SYDVKM. Deletions cut 2 bases from V and 7 bases from J, with 14 bases between. The CDR3 runs to 15 residues.

V gene TRBV5-1 combines with J gene TRBJ1-2; no reliable D call. Germline-derived CDR1 and CDR2 are SGHRS and YFSETQ. This CDR3 has 16 amino acids. Trimming left V 0 bases short and J 0 bases short, with 12 bases between. Here the CDR3 DNA reads TGCGCCAGCAGCTTGGCTATTTCACAGCCTAACTATGGCTACACCTTC. As protein: CASSLAISQPNYGYTF.

The chain recombines TRBV19 with TRBJ2-3; perhaps TRBD2 as D (6 bases). Trimming removed 7 bases at V and 3 bases at J, with 14 bases between. The CDR3 length is 14 residues. Per germline, CDR1 LNHDA and CDR2 SQIVND (reference sequence). CDR3 region: CASMEGIGTDTQYF. CDR3 sequence (DNA): TGTGCCAGTATGGAGGGGATAGGGACAGATACGCAGTATTTT. Looking up the rest from reference TRBV19 and TRBJ2-3 gives the full variable domain: DGGITQSPKYLFRKEGQNVTLSCEQNLNHDAMYWYRQDPGQGLRLIYYSQIVNDFQKGDIAEGYSVSREKKESFPLTVTSAQKNPTAFYLCASMEGIGTDTQYFGPGTRLTVL.

This chain uses TRBV5-6 with TRBJ1-2, with D perhaps TRBD1 (6 bases). The CDR3 runs 12 residues. The germline V gene has CDR1 SGHDT and CDR2 YYEEEE. V dropped 4 bases and J dropped 6 bases, with 10 bases sitting between them. CDR3 nucleotides: TGTGCCAGCAGCGCAACAGGGAATGGCTACACCTTC. As protein: CASSATGNGYTF.

V and J are TRBV2 and TRBJ1-4, with 7 bases aligning to TRBD1. The germline gives CDR1 SNHLY, CDR2 FYNNEI. The CDR3 loop spans 15 amino acids. V lost 4 bases, J lost 6 bases, and 8 bases stayed unmatched. The CDR3 bases are TGTGCCAGCAGTGTAGGCTCGGGACAGCATGAAAAACTGTTTTTT. It yields the protein CASSVGSGQHEKLFF.